This TCR beta chain comes out of a study of blood T cell repertoires in COVID-19. The CDR3 spans 13 residues. CDR1 and CDR2 (germline): MNHEY, SVGAGI. V was pared by 10 bases and J by 4 bases, with 14 bases between. Produced via immunoSEQ multiplex PCR; TCRdb's table is partial and in-frame only. The sample lists some 140,000 clones, approximately 78% seen once, with roughly 1.7% in the top ten. Sequencing was carried out using peripheral blood. The receptor was derived from a man older than 75 with acute or convalescent COVID-19. The chain couples TRBV6-5 to TRBJ1-3, with a tentative D call TRBD1 (6 bases). The CDR3, as DNA: TGTGCCATCCACCAGGGGAACGGAAACACCATATATTTT. Encoded protein: CAIHQGNGNTIYF.